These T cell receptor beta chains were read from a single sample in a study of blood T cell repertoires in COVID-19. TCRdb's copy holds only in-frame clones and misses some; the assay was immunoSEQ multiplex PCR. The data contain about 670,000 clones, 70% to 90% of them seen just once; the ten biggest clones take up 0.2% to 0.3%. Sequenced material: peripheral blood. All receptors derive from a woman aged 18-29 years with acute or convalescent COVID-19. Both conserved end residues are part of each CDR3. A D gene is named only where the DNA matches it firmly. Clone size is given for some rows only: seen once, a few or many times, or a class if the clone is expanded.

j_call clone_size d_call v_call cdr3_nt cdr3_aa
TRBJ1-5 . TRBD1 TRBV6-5 TGTGCCAGCAGCCCAGGGGGCAATAGCAATCAGCCCCAGCATTTT CASSPGGNSNQPQHF
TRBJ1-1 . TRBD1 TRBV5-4 TGTGCCAGCAGCTATCAGGGGGCGCCCACTGAAGCTTTCTTT CASSYQGAPTEAFF
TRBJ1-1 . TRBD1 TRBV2 TGTGCCAGCAGATCGGACAGGGGCACTGAAGCTTTCTTT CASRSDRGTEAFF
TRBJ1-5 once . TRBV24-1 TGTGCCACCAGTTACGTAAAACAGGGTTGCAATCAGCCCCAGCATTTT CATSYVKQGCNQPQHF
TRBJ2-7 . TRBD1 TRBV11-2 TGTGCCAGCAGCCACTTCCGTCGGGACAGTGTATCCTACGAGCAGTACTTC CASSHFRRDSVSYEQYF
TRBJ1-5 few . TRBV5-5 TGTGCCAGCAGCTTGGTGTCCGGGGATCAGCCCCAGCATTTT CASSLVSGDQPQHF
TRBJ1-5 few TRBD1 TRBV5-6 TGTGCCAGCAGCTTGGGGACAGGGTTGGGCAATCAGCCCCAGCATTTT CASSLGTGLGNQPQHF
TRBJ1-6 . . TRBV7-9 TGTGCCAGCGCCAGGGGAGGGAGCTCCTATAATTCACCCCTCCACTTT CASARGGSSYNSPLHF
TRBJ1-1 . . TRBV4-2 TGTGCCAGCAGCCAAGATCCCCGACAGGTCGGGGAAGCTTTCTTT CASSQDPRQVGEAFF
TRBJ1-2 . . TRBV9 TGTGCCAGCAGCGCCCGTAGTTCCGCATCTAACTATGGCTACACCTTC CASSARSSASNYGYTF
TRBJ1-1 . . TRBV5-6 TGTGCCAGCAGCTCAACGGTGTATTTGATGAACACTGAAGCTTTCTTT CASSSTVYLMNTEAFF
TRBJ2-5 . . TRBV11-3 TGTGCCAGCAGCTTACAGTGGCCCCTCCAAGAGACCCAGTACTTC CASSLQWPLQETQYF
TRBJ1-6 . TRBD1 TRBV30 TGTGCCTGGAGTGTACGGGACAGGACATCACCCCTCCACTTT CAWSVRDRTSPLHF
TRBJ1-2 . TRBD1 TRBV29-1 TGCAGCGCCGACAGGGGGAGAGGCTACACCTTC CSADRGRGYTF
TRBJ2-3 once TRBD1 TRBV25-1 TGTGCCAGCAGTGAATTCGGGACAGGAACAGATACGCAGTATTTT CASSEFGTGTDTQYF
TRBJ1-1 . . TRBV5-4 TGTGCCAGCAGTACGGGGATGAACACTGAAGCCTTCTTT CASSTGMNTEAFF